This T cell receptor beta chain was captured in a study of T-cell memory formation after mild COVID-19. Overall study findings and caveats: While clones contracting from day 15 to 85 were balanced between CD4 and CD8, later expanders leaned CD4+.

TCRdb processed the 5' RACE reads anew with MiXCR; each CDR3 protein has one entry. The table includes 300,000 to 400,000 distinct CDR3 sequences, 10% to 15% detected once. Points on this clonotype: What it recognizes is unknown.

The length of the CDR3 is 14 residues. CDR1 and CDR2 (germline): MNHEY, SVGAGI. Trimming cost V 2 bases and J 2 bases, with 9 bases left between them. This TCR derives from a man younger than 30 who had mild COVID-19 (a few samples of this study predate the infection). Cell type and time point are not known. The chain joins TRBV6-5 to TRBJ1-1; D might be TRBD1 (5 bases). Material: PBMCs or a T cell subset sorted from them (not recorded which). The CDR3 nucleotides read TGTGCCAGCAGTTACCTTGACAGTAACACTGAAGCTTTCTTT. Residues: CASSYLDSNTEAFF.